These T cell receptor beta chains were read from a single sample in a study of T cell responses to AZD1222 COVID-19 vaccine. The assay was immunoSEQ multiplex PCR, and TCRdb's table has in-frame clones only and misses some. The table has 110,000 or so clones, roughly 91% seen once. The input for sequencing was peripheral blood, taken 28 days after the second AZD1222 dose. These receptor sequences come from an adult who received the AZD1222 COVID-19 vaccine. CDR3s leave out the opening cysteine and the closing phenylalanine or tryptophan. Fields, in order: J gene, V gene, CDR3 protein.

TRBJ2-2 TRBV5-4 ASIENTGELF
TRBJ1-2 TRBV10-3 AISEFTGGGYGYT
TRBJ1-2 TRBV29-1 SAPGQGLYGYT
TRBJ2-7 TRBV12-5 ASGKSGASYEQY
TRBJ2-5 TRBV5-1 ASSFLGARRETQY
TRBJ1-2 TRBV11-2 ASSPGTVYGYT
TRBJ1-6 TRBV2 ASSEIPGSNSPLH
TRBJ1-6 TRBV3-1/TRBV3-2 ASSQEAWSPLH
TRBJ2-7 TRBV18 ASSLQDSYEQY
TRBJ1-1 TRBV7-9 ASSSINTEAF
TRBJ2-1 TRBV7-2 ASSSSILGNEQF
TRBJ2-2 TRBV10-3 AISEAKTGTVNTGELF
TRBJ2-2 TRBV6-1 ASSEAVGVPGELF
TRBJ1-1 TRBV7-2 ASSLAFSGTEAF
TRBJ2-1 TRBV9 ASSPHGEYNEQF
TRBJ1-6 TRBV9 ASSPSKGQGGSPLH
TRBJ2-6 TRBV19 ASRSGANVLT
TRBJ1-2 TRBV7-9 ASSLPAGHYGYT
TRBJ1-2 TRBV7-9 ASSLDRVNYGYT
TRBJ2-7 TRBV7-5 VRRGLREDGNEQY
TRBJ2-5 TRBV9 ASSLSGGEETQY
TRBJ2-2 TRBV5-1 ASSLSNPTGELF
TRBJ1-4 TRBV28 ASSLLQGQGEKLF